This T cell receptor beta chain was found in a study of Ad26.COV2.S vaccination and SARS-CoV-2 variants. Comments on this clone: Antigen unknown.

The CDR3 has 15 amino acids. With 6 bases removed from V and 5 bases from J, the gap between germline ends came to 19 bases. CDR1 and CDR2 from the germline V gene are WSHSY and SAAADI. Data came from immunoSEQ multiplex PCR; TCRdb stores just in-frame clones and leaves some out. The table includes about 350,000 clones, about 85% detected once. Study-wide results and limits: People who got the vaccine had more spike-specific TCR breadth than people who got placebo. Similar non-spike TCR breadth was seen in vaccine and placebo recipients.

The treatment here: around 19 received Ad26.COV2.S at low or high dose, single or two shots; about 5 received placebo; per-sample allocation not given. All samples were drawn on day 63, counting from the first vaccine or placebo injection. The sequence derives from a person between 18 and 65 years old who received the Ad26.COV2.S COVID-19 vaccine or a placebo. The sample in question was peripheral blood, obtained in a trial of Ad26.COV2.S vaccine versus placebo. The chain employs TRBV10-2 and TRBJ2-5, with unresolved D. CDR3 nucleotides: TGCGCCAGCAGCCAAAACCGGGTCGGTGGGGAGACCCAGTACTTC. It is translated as CASSQNRVGGETQYF.